This paragraph covers one T cell receptor beta chain sequence. The source of the sample is a study of blood T cell repertoires in COVID-19. Background on the study: COVID-19 samples collected from the United States, Italy and Spain covered acute and convalescent phases. The cDNA or gDNA used as material had been derived from T cells, B-cell-depleted T cells, or PBMCs.

Original processing methods: Amplified reference gene primers provided the basis for estimating nucleated cell counts. TCRdb's table, derived via immunoSEQ multiplex PCR, lists solely in-frame clones and lacks some. V, J and clone size are taken as reported in that table, and D and trimming were inferred from the DNA itself. The table includes under 130,000 clones, 85% to 90% detected once. The germline CDR1 and CDR2 sequences are SEHNR and FQNEAQ (reference sequence). CDR3 length: 16 amino acids. The ends lost 1 base at V and 2 bases at J; junction bases unmatched: 6. The chain employs TRBV7-9 and TRBJ1-2; 8 bases agree with TRBD1. Input material: peripheral blood. The receptor's source is a woman aged 80 or over with acute or convalescent COVID-19. CDR3 nucleotide sequence: TGTGCCAGCAGCTTAGGGCAGGGGGCGACGAACTATGGCTACACCTTC. Translation gives CASSLGQGATNYGYTF.